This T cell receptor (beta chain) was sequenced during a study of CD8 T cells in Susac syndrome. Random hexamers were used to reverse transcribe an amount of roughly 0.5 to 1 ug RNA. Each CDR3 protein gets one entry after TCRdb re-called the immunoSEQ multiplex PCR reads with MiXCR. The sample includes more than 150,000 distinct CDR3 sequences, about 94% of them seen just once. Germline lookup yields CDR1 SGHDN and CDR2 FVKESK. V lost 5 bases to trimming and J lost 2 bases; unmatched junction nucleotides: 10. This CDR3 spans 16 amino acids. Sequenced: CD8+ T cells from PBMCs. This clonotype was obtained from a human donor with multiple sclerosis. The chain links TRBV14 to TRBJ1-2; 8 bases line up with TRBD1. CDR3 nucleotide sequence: TGTGCCAGCAGCGGTACGCCCGGGACAGGCAACTATGGCTACACCTTC. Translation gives CASSGTPGTGNYGYTF.